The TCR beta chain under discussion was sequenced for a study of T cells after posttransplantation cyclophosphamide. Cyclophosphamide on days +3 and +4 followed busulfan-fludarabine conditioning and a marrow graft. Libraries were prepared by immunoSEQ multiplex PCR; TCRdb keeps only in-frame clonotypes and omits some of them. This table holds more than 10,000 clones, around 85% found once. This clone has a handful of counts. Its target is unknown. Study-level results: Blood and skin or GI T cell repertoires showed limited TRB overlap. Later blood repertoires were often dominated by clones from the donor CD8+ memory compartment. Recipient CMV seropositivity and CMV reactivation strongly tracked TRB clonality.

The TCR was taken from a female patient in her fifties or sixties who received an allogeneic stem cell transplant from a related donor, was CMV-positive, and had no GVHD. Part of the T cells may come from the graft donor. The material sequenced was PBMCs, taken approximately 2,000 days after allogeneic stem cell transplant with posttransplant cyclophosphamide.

Written as DNA, the CDR3 is TGTGCCAGCAGTGCGTACATGAACACTGAAGCTTTCTTT. Translated: CASSAYMNTEAFF. The V and J genes are TRBV2 and TRBJ1-1; D ambiguous. This CDR3 spans 13 amino acids. Trimming removed 4 bases from V and 0 bases from J, with 6 bases in between. Germline values: CDR1 SNHLY, CDR2 FYNNEI.